A single sample is the source of the 20 T cell receptor beta chains below, sequenced in a study of blood T cell repertoires in COVID-19. Some clones are missing from TCRdb's copy, which holds only in-frame ones; the method was immunoSEQ multiplex PCR. The sample shows about 180,000 clones, 88% of them seen only once. The sequenced sample was PBMCs or T cells enriched from blood (not recorded which). These receptors all stem from a woman under 30 who had recovered from COVID-19.

The chain links TRBV6-5 to TRBJ2-1, with 9 bases matching TRBD1. This CDR3 is 15 amino acids long. Trimming at V came to 6 bases and at J to 4 bases, leaving 7 bases not matched to a gene. Germline-derived CDR1 and CDR2 are MNHEY and SVGAGI. The CDR3 region has the DNA TGTGCCAGCAGACAACCGGGACAGGGTTACAATGAGCAGTTCTTC. It encodes CASRQPGQGYNEQFF.

The chain has TRBV11-2 and TRBJ2-3; TRBD2 matches at 10 bases. V was clipped by 3 bases and J by 0 bases; unmatched bases: 6. This CDR3 is 17 amino acids long. The germline CDR1 and CDR2 sequences are SGHAT and FQNNGV. CDR3 sequence: CASSFLTSGSSTDTQYF. The CDR3 region has the DNA TGTGCCAGCAGCTTCCTGACTAGCGGGTCTAGCACAGATACGCAGTATTTT.

This chain connects TRBV4-1 to TRBJ2-2; D gene ambiguous. This CDR3 has 12 amino acids. Germline loops: CDR1 MGHRA, CDR2 YSYEKL. V was cut by 1 base and J by 7 bases, with 4 bases left in between. The CDR3 loop is CASSQAFGELFF. Written as DNA, the CDR3 is TGCGCCAGCAGCCAAGCATTCGGGGAGCTGTTTTTT.

The rearrangement links TRBV19 to TRBJ1-1; TRBD1 is a possible D gene (6 bases). The CDR3 is 15 residues long. The germline V gene has CDR1 LNHDA and CDR2 SQIVND (reference sequence). V was shortened by 5 bases and J by 2 bases, with 15 bases between the two germline ends. CDR3 protein: CASSSNRAGNTEAFF. The CDR3 bases are TGTGCCAGTAGTTCCAACAGGGCAGGAAACACTGAAGCTTTCTTT. The variable domain in full, completed from reference TRBV19 and TRBJ1-1, reads DGGITQSPKYLFRKEGQNVTLSCEQNLNHDAMYWYRQDPGQGLRLIYYSQIVNDFQKGDIAEGYSVSREKKESFPLTVTSAQKNPTAFYLCASSSNRAGNTEAFFGQGTRLTVV.

CDR3 DNA: TGTGCCAGCACCGCGGGGGTTAGCACAGATACGCAGTATTTT. Amino acid sequence: CASTAGVSTDTQYF. The chain combines TRBV6-6 with TRBJ2-3; TRBD2 matches 7 bases. Germline lookup yields CDR1 MNHNY and CDR2 SVGAGI (reference sequence). J was trimmed by 0 bases and V by 7 bases; bases with no gene match: 4. The CDR3 covers 14 residues.

The chain employs TRBV5-1 and TRBJ1-1; D is unclear. The germline V and J ends were trimmed by 0 bases and 4 bases, with 10 bases remaining between them. CDR3 size: 14 residues. The V gene's germline CDR1 is SGHRS and CDR2 YFSETQ. The CDR3 DNA reads as TGCGCCAGCAGCTTGGAACCGCGGCCCACTGAAGCTTTCTTT. Translated: CASSLEPRPTEAFF. The variable domain in full, completed from reference TRBV5-1 and TRBJ1-1, reads KAGVTQTPRYLIKTRGQQVTLSCSPISGHRSVSWYQQTPGQGLQFLFEYFSETQRNKGNFPGRFSGRQFSNSRSEMNVSTLELGDSALYLCASSLEPRPTEAFFGQGTRLTVV.

This clone was detected only once. The rearrangement links TRBV7-3 to TRBJ2-3; TRBD2 matches at 9 bases. The CDR3 has 13 amino acids. CDR1 is SGHTA, CDR2 FQGTGA, per germline. Germline trimming cut 6 bases from V and 6 bases from J; bases unmatched to any gene: 4. CDR3 bases: TGTGCCAGCAGTATAGCGGGAGCGGATACGCAGTATTTT. This gives the protein CASSIAGADTQYF.

The gene calls are TRBV5-4 and TRBJ1-6, with a weak D call TRBD1 (6 bases). Looked up from germline, CDR1 is SGHNT and CDR2 is YYREEE (reference sequence). The CDR3 length is 15 residues. Deletions cut 4 bases from V and 6 bases from J, with 14 bases between. The CDR3 bases are TGTGCCAGCAGCAAGGGGGGGGTCCGTAATTCACCCCTCCACTTT. Protein product: CASSKGGVRNSPLHF.

V usage is TRBV29-1 and J usage is TRBJ1-1; the D is unclear. Trimming shortened V by 0 bases and J by 8 bases, and 7 bases separated the two germline ends. The CDR3 loop spans 11 amino acids. CDR1 and CDR2 (germline): SQVTM, ANQGSEA. In DNA, the CDR3 is TGCAGCGTTGAAGATTTCGGGGAAGCTTTCTTT. Translating it yields CSVEDFGEAFF. Based on the CDR3 plus reference TRBV29-1 and TRBJ1-1, the full variable domain is SAVISQKPSRDICQRGTSLTIQCQVDSQVTMMFWYRQQPGQSLTLIATANQGSEATYESGFVIDKFPISRPNLTFSTLTVSNMSPEDSSIYLCSVEDFGEAFFGQGTRLTVV.

The chain employs TRBV2 and TRBJ1-1; TRBD1 aligns across 7 bases. The CDR3 has 17 amino acids. CDR1 is SNHLY, CDR2 FYNNEI, per germline. Trimming cost V 2 bases and J 1 base; bases outside gene matches: 10. CDR3 nucleotide sequence: TGTGCCAGCAGTGAATCCGGGACAGCCGACTGGAACACTGAAGCTTTCTTT. As protein: CASSESGTADWNTEAFF.

This chain uses TRBV5-4 with TRBJ1-2; no definite D call. Germline V gene sequence: CDR1 SGHNT, CDR2 YYREEE (reference sequence). V was pared by 10 bases and J by 7 bases, with 17 bases between. The CDR3 spans 12 residues. DNA for the CDR3: TGTGCCGTCCCGTCGTCGGGAGGTGGCTACACCTTC. As protein: CAVPSSGGGYTF.

J is TRBJ1-6 and V is TRBV28; perhaps TRBD1 as D (6 bases). This CDR3 contains 15 residues. The germline gives CDR1 MDHEN, CDR2 SYDVKM. The V and J ends lost 6 bases and 7 bases respectively, with 16 bases between them. The chain's CDR3 is CASSPTGGHNSPLHF. For the CDR3, the DNA is TGTGCCAGCAGCCCCACGGGGGGCCACAATTCACCCCTCCACTTT.

The J gene is TRBJ2-7, the V gene TRBV28; TRBD2 agrees at 11 bases. The germline V gene encodes CDR1 MDHEN and CDR2 SYDVKM. Trimming at V came to 7 bases and at J to 5 bases, leaving 7 bases not matched to a gene. The CDR3 is made up of 14 amino acids. DNA for the CDR3: TGTGCCAGCAACAAACTAGCGGGAGATCACGAGCAGTACTTC. This translates into CASNKLAGDHEQYF.

The rearrangement links TRBV6-6 to TRBJ2-3, with 9 nucleotides matching TRBD2. CDR1 MNHNY and CDR2 SVGAGI come from the germline V gene (reference sequence). J was trimmed by 5 bases and V by 4 bases; bases with no gene match: 7. CDR3 length equals 15 residues. The CDR3 DNA is TGTGCCAGCAGTTTCGCGGGGGGGCCGGGAGATACGCAGTATTTT. This codes for CASSFAGGPGDTQYF.

The V and J genes are TRBV6-2 or TRBV6-3 and TRBJ2-1; D unclear. CDR1 and CDR2 from the germline V gene are MNHEY and SVGEGT. The CDR3 loop spans 14 amino acids. V was pared by 0 bases and J by 3 bases, with 6 bases between. This CDR3 reads CASSYSADYNEQFF. The CDR3 region has the DNA TGTGCCAGCAGTTACTCCGCGGACTACAATGAGCAGTTCTTC.

The chain couples TRBV7-2 to TRBJ2-2, with a weak D call TRBD1 (6 bases). This CDR3 contains 15 residues. Trimming removed 4 bases from V and 0 bases from J, with 9 bases in between. Germline lookup yields CDR1 SGHTA and CDR2 FQGNSA. The CDR3 bases are TGTGCCAGCAGCTCGGGACACCCGAACACCGGGGAGCTGTTTTTT. Its protein is CASSSGHPNTGELFF.

The chain combines TRBV29-1 with TRBJ1-2; tentative D call: TRBD1 (6 bases). The V and J ends lost 7 bases and 4 bases respectively, with 16 bases between them. This CDR3 is 13 amino acids long. Germline CDR1 SQVTM, CDR2 ANQGSEA. The CDR3 here is CSGAPGRGYGYTF. DNA for the CDR3: TGCAGCGGAGCCCCGGGCAGGGGCTATGGCTACACCTTC.

The genes are TRBV28 and TRBJ2-2; TRBD2 aligns across 8 bases. The CDR3 has 14 amino acids. Germline V gene data show CDR1 as MDHEN and CDR2 as SYDVKM. The ends lost 8 bases at V and 2 bases at J; junction bases unmatched: 4. The CDR3 nucleotides are TGTGCCAGCCAAGGGACTAGAAACACCGGGGAGCTGTTTTTT. Encoded protein: CASQGTRNTGELFF.

The chain has TRBV6-5 and TRBJ1-3; D may be TRBD1 (5 bases). Per the germline V gene, CDR1 is MNHEY and CDR2 is SVGAGI. The CDR3 extends over 16 amino acids. V lost 2 bases, J lost 3 bases, and 14 bases lay in between. The CDR3 loop reads CASSYSSGRGGNTIYF. The DNA for the CDR3 is TGTGCCAGCAGTTACAGTTCAGGGAGGGGTGGAAACACCATATATTTT.

This rearrangement joins TRBV11-3 to TRBJ2-3; possibly TRBD1 for D (6 bases). This CDR3 has 13 residues. Germline V gives CDR1 SGHNT, CDR2 YENEEA. V lost 4 bases to trimming and J lost 6 bases, with 11 bases between them. The CDR3 DNA is TGTGCCAGCAGCTCGACAGGAACGGATACGCAGTATTTT. It encodes CASSSTGTDTQYF. Full variable domain (remainder filled in from reference TRBV11-3 and TRBJ2-3): EAGVVQSPRYKIIEKKQPVAFWCNPISGHNTLYWYLQNLGQGPELLIRYENEEAVDDSQLPKDRFSAERLKGVDSTLKIQPAELGDSAVYLCASSSTGTDTQYFGPGTRLTVL.